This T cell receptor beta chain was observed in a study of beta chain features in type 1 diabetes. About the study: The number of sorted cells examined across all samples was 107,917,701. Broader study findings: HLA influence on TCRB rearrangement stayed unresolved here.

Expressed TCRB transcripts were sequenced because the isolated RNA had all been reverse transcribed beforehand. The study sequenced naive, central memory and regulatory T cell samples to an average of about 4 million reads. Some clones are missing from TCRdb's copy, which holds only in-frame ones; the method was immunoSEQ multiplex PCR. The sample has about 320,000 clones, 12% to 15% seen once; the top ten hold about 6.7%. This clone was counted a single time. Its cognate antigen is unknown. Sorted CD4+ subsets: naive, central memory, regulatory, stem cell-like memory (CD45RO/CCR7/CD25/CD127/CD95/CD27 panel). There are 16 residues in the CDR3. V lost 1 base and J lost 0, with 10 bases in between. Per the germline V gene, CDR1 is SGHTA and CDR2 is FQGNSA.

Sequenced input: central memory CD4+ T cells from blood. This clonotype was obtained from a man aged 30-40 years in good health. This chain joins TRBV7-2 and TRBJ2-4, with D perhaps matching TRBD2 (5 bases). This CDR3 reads CASSLDGVLAKNIQYF. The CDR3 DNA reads TGTGCCAGCAGCTTAGACGGGGTTCTAGCCAAAAACATTCAGTACTTC.